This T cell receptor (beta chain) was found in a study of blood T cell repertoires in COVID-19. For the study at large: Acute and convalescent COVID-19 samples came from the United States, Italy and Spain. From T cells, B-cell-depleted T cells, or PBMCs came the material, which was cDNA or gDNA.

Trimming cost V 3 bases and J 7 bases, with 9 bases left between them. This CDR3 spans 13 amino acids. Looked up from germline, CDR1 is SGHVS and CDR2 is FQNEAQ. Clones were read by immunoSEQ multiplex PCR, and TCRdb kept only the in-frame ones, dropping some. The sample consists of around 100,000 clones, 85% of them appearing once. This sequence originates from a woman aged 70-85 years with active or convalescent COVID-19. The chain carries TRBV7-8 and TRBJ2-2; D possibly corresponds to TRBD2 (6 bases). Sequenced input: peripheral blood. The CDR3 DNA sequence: TGTGCCAGCAGCTTCACTAGCATCGGGGAGCTGTTTTTT. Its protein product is CASSFTSIGELFF.